These 2 T cell receptor beta chains share one sample of origin, sequenced in a study of PD-L1 blockade in urothelial cancer. Here immunoSEQ multiplex PCR was the method, and the copy in TCRdb shows in-frame clones only, minus some. The sample yields some 56,000 clones, less than 90% seen once. The time point here: pretreatment peripheral blood. The material sequenced was PBMCs, taken around atezolizumab (anti-PD-L1) treatment. The receptors stem from a man aged 65-85 years with urothelial cancer.

The chain has TRBV11-3 and TRBJ2-1; 9 bases agree with TRBD2. V gave up 3 bases and J gave up 6 bases; unmatched junction bases: 0. CDR3 size: 13 residues. Germline CDR1 is SGHNT and CDR2 is YENEEA. The CDR3 coding sequence is TGTGCCAGCAGCTTTAGCGGGAGCAATGAGCAGTTCTTC. It specifies CASSFSGSNEQFF.

The chain uses TRBV5-6 and TRBJ1-1; weak D call: TRBD1 (5 bases). The CDR3 loop spans 13 amino acids. Germline V CDR1 and CDR2: SGHDT, YYEEEE. The ends were cut back, 3 bases at V and 1 base at J, with 7 bases in the middle. CDR3 in amino acids: CASSSDTNTEAFF. CDR3 bases: TGTGCCAGCAGCTCGGACACGAACACTGAAGCTTTCTTT.